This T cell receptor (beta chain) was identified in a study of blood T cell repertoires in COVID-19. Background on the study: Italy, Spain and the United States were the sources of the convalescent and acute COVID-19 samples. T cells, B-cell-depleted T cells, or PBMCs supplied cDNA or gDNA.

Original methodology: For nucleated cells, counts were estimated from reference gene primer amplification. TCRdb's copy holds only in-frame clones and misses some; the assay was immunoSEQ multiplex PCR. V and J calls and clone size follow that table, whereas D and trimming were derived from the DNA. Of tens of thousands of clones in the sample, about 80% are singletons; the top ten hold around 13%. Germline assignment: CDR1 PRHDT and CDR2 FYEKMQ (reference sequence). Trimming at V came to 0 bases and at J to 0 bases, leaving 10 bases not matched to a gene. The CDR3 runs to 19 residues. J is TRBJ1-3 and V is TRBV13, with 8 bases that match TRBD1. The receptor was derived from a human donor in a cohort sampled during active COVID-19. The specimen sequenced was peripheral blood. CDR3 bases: TGTGCCAGCAGCTTAGGGCCTTGGGACAGGAGCCCCTCTGGAAACACCATATATTTT. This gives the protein CASSLGPWDRSPSGNTIYF.